These T cell receptor beta chains were read from a single sample in a study of blood T cells in healthy people across ages. TCRdb redid the calling of the 5' RACE reads with MiXCR, one entry per CDR3 protein. Of about 580,000 distinct CDR3 sequences listed, around 48% are singletons. Sequences were obtained from blood. These receptors all come from an elderly man in good health. Each CDR3 is given with its conserved first and last residue. The D gene is left open where the match is weak. The size field is filled for only some rows; it gives once, few, many or a size class.

>many|NA|TRBJ2-1|TRBV6-5
TGTGCCAGCAGTTACTCTAGCGGCAACTCCTACAATGAGCAGTTCTTC
CASSYSSGNSYNEQFF
>NA|NA|TRBJ2-5|TRBV7-2
TGTGCCAGCAGCTTACCTAGTGAAGAGACCCAGTACTTC
CASSLPSEETQYF
>NA|TRBD1|TRBJ2-7|TRBV5-1
TGCGCCAGCAGCCTCCGACAGGGTAACGACGAGCAGTACTTC
CASSLRQGNDEQYF
>NA|NA|TRBJ2-7|TRBV6-6
TGTGCCAGCACCCTGGACCGAGGGGTCGACGAGCAGTGCTTC
CASTLDRGVDEQCF
>many|TRBD1|TRBJ1-5|TRBV6-6
TGTGCCAGCAGTTACTCCCCACAGGGGAGGGGTCAGCCCCAGCATTTT
CASSYSPQGRGQPQHF
>NA|TRBD1|TRBJ2-2|TRBV11-3
TGTGCCAGCAGCGCACAGGGGTCCACCGGGGAGCTGTTTTTT
CASSAQGSTGELFF
>few|TRBD2|TRBJ2-7|TRBV7-2
TGTGCCAGCAGCTTACAGTCTAGCGGTTCCTACGAGCAGTACTTC
CASSLQSSGSYEQYF
>NA|TRBD2|TRBJ2-1|TRBV11-1
TGTGCCAGCAGCTTAGATGGAACTAGCGGGAGGAGGGCTTACAATGAGCAGTTCTTC
CASSLDGTSGRRAYNEQFF
>many|TRBD2|TRBJ2-7|TRBV6-6
TGTGCCAGCAGCCCTACCGGGACTAACTACGAGCAGTACTTC
CASSPTGTNYEQYF
>NA|TRBD1|TRBJ1-2|TRBV5-8
TGTGCCAGCAGCTCAGTGGAAGGGGGCTTGGTTGGCTACACCTTC
CASSSVEGGLVGYTF
>many|NA|TRBJ1-6|TRBV6-5
TGTGCCAGCAGTTACTCGCGGGGACCGACAGCCCCGGATGGGATCAGTAATTCACCCCTCCACTTT
CASSYSRGPTAPDGISNSPLHF
>few|NA|TRBJ1-2|TRBV29-1
TGCAGCGTGATGACCCCCAACGGGGCTGGCTACACCTTC
CSVMTPNGAGYTF
>NA|TRBD1|TRBJ1-1|TRBV7-9
TGTGCCAGCAGCTCGGACAGGACTATGAACACTGAAGCTTTCTTT
CASSSDRTMNTEAFF
>NA|TRBD2|TRBJ2-7|TRBV6-5
TGTGCCAGCAGTCAAACAGCGGGAGGTTCCTACGAGCAGTACTTC
CASSQTAGGSYEQYF
>few|NA|TRBJ2-3|TRBV29-1
TGCAGCGTTGGGGTTGGAGAGACGCAGTATTTT
CSVGVGETQYF
>NA|NA|TRBJ1-1|TRBV4-1
TGCGCCAGCAGCCCCCTAGACAGGTTGAACACTGAAGCTTTCTTT
CASSPLDRLNTEAFF
>many|TRBD1|TRBJ1-2|TRBV6-5
TGTGCCAGCAGTATAGGACAGGGGAACTATGGCTACACCTTC
CASSIGQGNYGYTF
>NA|NA|TRBJ2-3|TRBV5-1
TGCGCCAGCTATGAAGGGGATACGCAGTATTTT
CASYEGDTQYF
>few|NA|TRBJ2-7|TRBV25-1
TGTGCCAGCAGTGGTCGAGCTGGGGGAGCGTGGGAGCAGTACTTC
CASSGRAGGAWEQYF
>many|NA|TRBJ2-3|TRBV7-2
TGTGCCAGCAGTTTACAGAGCACAGATACGCAGTATTTT
CASSLQSTDTQYF
>NA|NA|TRBJ1-2|TRBV4-1
TGCGCCAGCAGCCAAGATCGCGGGGGTTCTAGTAGCTACACCTTC
CASSQDRGGSSSYTF
>NA|NA|TRBJ2-7|TRBV7-8
TGTGCCAGCAGCTTAGGGTTGCCAGGAGCTCTCCCCTACGAGCAGTACTTC
CASSLGLPGALPYEQYF
>NA|NA|TRBJ2-5|TRBV11-1
TGTGCCAGCAGCTCCCCAGCCCTCCGGGAGACCCAGTACTTC
CASSSPALRETQYF
>few|NA|TRBJ2-3|TRBV25-1
TGTGCCAGCAGTGAATCCGGAGTGGTAGATACGCAGTATTTT
CASSESGVVDTQYF
>NA|NA|TRBJ2-2|TRBV9
TGTGCCAGCAGCGTTAGAGGGATCAACACCGGGGAGCTGTTTTTT
CASSVRGINTGELFF
>NA|NA|TRBJ1-5|TRBV20-1
TGCAGTGCTAGAGATCCTGGGCCCTTGGTCGGTCAGCCCCAGCATTTT
CSARDPGPLVGQPQHF
>many|NA|TRBJ1-1|TRBV6-6
TGTGCCAGCAGTTACGAAGGAGTCCTGAACACTGAAGCTTTCTTT
CASSYEGVLNTEAFF
>NA|NA|TRBJ2-1|TRBV7-9
TGTGCCAGCAGCCGACGAAATCCGGCCGACAATGAGCAGTTCTTC
CASSRRNPADNEQFF
>many|TRBD1|TRBJ2-1|TRBV25-1
TGTGCCAGCAGCCGACAGGGGTACAATGAGCAGTTCTTC
CASSRQGYNEQFF
>NA|NA|TRBJ2-5|TRBV25-1
TGTGCCAGCAGTGGGGGAACAGGGCCGTGGGAGACCCAGTACTTC
CASSGGTGPWETQYF
>NA|NA|TRBJ1-4|TRBV7-6
TGTGCCAGCAGCTTCTCCGGGTCTGCTAATGAAAAACTGTTTTTT
CASSFSGSANEKLFF
>NA|NA|TRBJ2-7|TRBV12-3/TRBV12-4
TGTGCCAGCAGCCTTGACAGTCTGGCCTACGAGCAGTACTTC
CASSLDSLAYEQYF
>many|NA|TRBJ2-7|TRBV6-6
TGTGCCAGCAGTAAGGACGGGACCTCCTACGAGCAGTACTTC
CASSKDGTSYEQYF
>NA|NA|TRBJ2-3|TRBV3-1
TGTGCCAGCAGCCGCGCACAGGGAAAAGATACGCAGTATTTT
CASSRAQGKDTQYF
>NA|NA|TRBJ2-6|TRBV29-1
TGCAGCGTTGACCGGGACACCTCTGGGGCCAACGTCCTGACTTTC
CSVDRDTSGANVLTF
>NA|TRBD1|TRBJ1-3|TRBV4-2
TGTGCCAGCAGCCGTGATGAGGACAGGAGCTCTGGAAACACCATATATTTT
CASSRDEDRSSGNTIYF
>few|TRBD1|TRBJ2-7|TRBV7-9
TGTGCCAGCAGCCCCGGACAGGGGGCCCCCTACGAGCAGTACTTC
CASSPGQGAPYEQYF